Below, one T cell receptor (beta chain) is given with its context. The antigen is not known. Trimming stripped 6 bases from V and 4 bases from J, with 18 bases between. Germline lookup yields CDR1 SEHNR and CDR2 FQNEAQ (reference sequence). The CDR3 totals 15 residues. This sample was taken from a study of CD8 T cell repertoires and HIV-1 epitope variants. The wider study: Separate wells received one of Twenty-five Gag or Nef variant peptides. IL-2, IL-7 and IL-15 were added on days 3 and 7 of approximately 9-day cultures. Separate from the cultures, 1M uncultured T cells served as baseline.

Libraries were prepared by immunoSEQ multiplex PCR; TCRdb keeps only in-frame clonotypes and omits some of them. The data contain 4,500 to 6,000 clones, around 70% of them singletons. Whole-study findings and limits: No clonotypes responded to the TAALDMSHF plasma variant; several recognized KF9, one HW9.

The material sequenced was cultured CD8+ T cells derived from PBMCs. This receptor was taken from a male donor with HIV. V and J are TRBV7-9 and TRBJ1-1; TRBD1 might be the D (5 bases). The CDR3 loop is CASSSIGTGGTEAFF. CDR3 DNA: TGTGCCAGCAGTTCGATCGGGACCGGCGGCACTGAAGCTTTCTTT. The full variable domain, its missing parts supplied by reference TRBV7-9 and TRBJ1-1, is DTGVSQNPRHKITKRGQNVTFRCDPISEHNRLYWYRQTLGQGPEFLTYFQNEAQLEKSRLLSDRFSAERPKGSFSTLEIQRTEQGDSAMYLCASSSIGTGGTEAFFGQGTRLTVV.